The T cell receptor (beta chain) described here comes from a study of T-cell reconstitution after alpha-beta-depleted transplantation in children. This clonotype was observed many times. The antigen remains undetermined. Study conclusions and caveats: Day-60 TCRbeta diversity that was high in some patients was derived from surviving recipient T cells and thymic progenitors. Several hundred rapidly expanded clones from non-depleted graft cells reportedly supplied alpha-beta T cells about two months post-transplant.

CDR3 length: 14 amino acids. V trimming: 5 bases; J trimming: 5 bases; junction bases outside the gene matches: 6. Unique molecular identifiers were incorporated into the prepared TCRbeta library. TCRdb reprocessed the PCR reads with MiXCR, giving one entry per CDR3 protein. Of 200,000 to 250,000 distinct CDR3 sequences listed, 7% to 9% are singletons. The sample consisted of PBMCs, mostly from graft donor cells, taken 360 days after TCRalphabeta/CD19-depleted stem cell transplant. V and J are TRBV12-3 or TRBV12-4 and TRBJ1-5; the match to TRBD1 covers 7 bases. This receptor was taken from a male patient aged 2 to 10 who had a stem cell transplant for acute myeloid leukemia, so the T cells may come from the graft donor. CDR3 sequence: CASSQQGTHQPQHF. The CDR3 DNA is TGTGCCAGCAGTCAACAGGGGACCCATCAGCCCCAGCATTTT.